This T cell receptor beta chain was obtained from a study of cytomegalovirus exposure and HLA in healthy donors (dated by TCRdb to about 2017). Regarding the study in general: In an earlier analysis of under 600 of the donors, around 300 Gb of sequence data and 117 million unique TCR beta sequences from about 179 million T cells were reported. About 330 gigabases of sequencing data and roughly 81 million unique TCR sequences made up an early release that covered about 640 HLA-typed donors. The genetic ancestry cluster associated with self-reported Caucasian donors included 65% to 90% of the roughly 400 genotyped donors. The study aimed to test whether signatures of past pathogen exposure could be identified by cataloging public T cell receptors. The study used immunosequencing to profile the T cell repertoires of around 600 subjects and linked those repertoires to cytomegalovirus serostatus. Besides the first cohort of about 730 subjects, a separate validation cohort made up of 90 to 150 different subjects was used. High-throughput TCR immunosequencing, statistical association of individual TCRs with disease status, and machine learning were combined to predict cytomegalovirus infection status. To study patterns of TCR occurrence, a later analysis re-analyzed previously published TCR beta repertoires from under 750 donors and added high-resolution HLA genotyping. The later analysis used no new phenotypic data to find candidate immune exposures, relying instead on TCR beta sequences and their occurrence across donors. In an earlier analysis of more than 550 of the donors, high-throughput TCR beta sequencing was used to judge whether each TCR beta V gene segment behaved as functional or pseudogenic. Donor age, sex, ethnicity and CMV serostatus were collected together with the repertoire data. A later genetic analysis used genome-wide SNP genotypes for about 55% of the 666 donors, treating that subset as a discovery cohort. All discovery cohort repertoires had been generated using a single sequencing platform. Class I and class II HLA loci were covered by the typing at four-digit resolution. The number of donors typed differed by locus, with about 629-630 for A, B, C, DRB1 and DQB1, about 500 for DQA1, 600 to 610 for DPA1, and approximately 470 for DPB1. A handful of DR-DQ haplotypes were handled as single units for association and clustering because linkage in the cohort was strong. On average, around 240,000 unique TCR beta nucleotide sequences were sequenced per donor among 398 genotyped donors of the cohort, with 15% to 20% of those sequences being non-productive.

This clone came up a few times. No antigen is known for it. There are no base qualities to consult, and no much larger clone falls within one base. Beyond this particular receptor, the publication reports: A cluster of highly shared sequence variants was judged likely to be a technical artifact of the sequencing pipeline. The authors suggested that the approach could potentially be generalized to other disease states and immunological phenotypes. In a later genetic analysis, a missense DCLRE1C variant was associated with V-gene and J-gene trimming of TCR beta chains, and the association was replicated in an independent cohort. A total of 150 to 200 TCR beta chains were listed by the study as associated with cytomegalovirus. Because counts were too low, approximately 15 rarely observed V segments, including chromosome 9 orphons, were excluded from the earlier analysis of about 500 of the donors. According to a later genetic analysis, donors in an Asian-associated ancestry cluster had fewer N-insertions in productive TCRs than the roughly 700-donor mean. Most CMV-associated TCR beta chains appeared to be HLA-restricted in a later analysis, and the HLA associations seemed to be driven largely by CMV exposure. Immune exposure information for the cohort was limited to CMV serostatus. Compared with equally common non-associated chains, HLA-associated TCR beta chains in a later analysis were more clonally expanded and had lower generation probabilities. While some public TCRs were present in many individuals, most TCR sequences turned up only very rarely across donors. Only TCR beta chains were sequenced in this cohort, and the absence of alpha or paired-chain data limited detectable features. Sequencing depth was assumed to be roughly uniform across donors in the presence/absence analyses, though that assumption may not hold. A further reported finding was that TCR beta sequences accurately predicted the HLA-A and HLA-B alleles for most subjects in the first cohort. The classifier was reported to diagnose cytomegalovirus status with high specificity and sensitivity in both the original cohort and the validation cohort. When HLA alleles, especially DR and DQ, strongly co-occurred, attributing TCR associations to individual alleles was difficult. In a later analysis, TCR association rates were found to vary across HLA loci, with the most associated TCRs seen for DRB1 alleles and the fewest for HLA-C alleles. Because some donors lacked HLA typing at each locus, the association tests relied only on the typed subset. In vitro tests confirmed that a few of the cytomegalovirus-associated TCR beta chains recognize cytomegalovirus antigens. Some IMGT-functional V segments, including TRBV6-2 and TRBV6-3, could not be told apart with the 87-base-pair reads, so those segments were excluded. In a later analysis, 16,951 TCR beta sequences were associated with specific HLA alleles at a false discovery rate of 0.05. A later analysis reported that several top co-occurrence clusters appeared linked to parvovirus B19, influenza, CMV and Epstein-Barr virus. In an earlier analysis of fewer than 750 of the donors, most TCR beta V segments were observed in productive rearrangements about 87% or about 30% of the time, broadly matching IMGT annotations. Linkage disequilibrium might explain the correlated functional status among segregating V segments, but an unknown experimental factor could not be excluded.

Trimming leaves V shorter by 5 bases and J shorter by 2 bases, with the junction holding 9 bases beyond the gene matches. Including cysteine and phenylalanine, the CDR3 has 17 amino acids. Only CDR3 DNA remains: 51 bases, in frame from the first base. The germline V gene encodes CDR1 MDHEN and CDR2 SYDVKM. The cohort consisted of hundreds of healthy bone marrow donors. Cohort members were all nominally healthy when sampled, although unrecorded immune exposures were likely present. CMV serostatus was recorded as positive for about 300 and negative for about 55% of the roughly 670 cohort members, whereas no CMV serostatus was recorded for the donor in question. Every donor gave a peripheral blood sample, and the peripheral blood mononuclear cells from that sample were used for TCR beta sequencing. The Qiagen DNeasy Blood Extraction Kit was used to extract genomic DNA from the blood cell samples. Library construction relied on the immunoSEQ multiplex PCR assay. For the multiplex PCR, a mixture combining 60 forward primers for TCR Vbeta segments and 13 reverse primers for TCR Jbeta segments was used. The CDR3 region of rearranged TCR beta genes was amplified from genomic DNA with a multiplex PCR assay. Amplified TCR beta libraries were sequenced as 87-base-pair reads on the Illumina HiSeq System. In the original analysis: A later analysis tallied approximately 87 million unique TCR beta chains across the roughly 610 repertoires, and roughly 11 million of those chains were shared by two or more donors. Raw reads were error-corrected and collapsed into unique sequences with a nearest-neighbor algorithm that merged closely related sequences to remove PCR and sequencing errors. V, D and J gene segments were assigned by aligning CDR3 sequences to IMGT reference sequences. Each retained sequence needed at least a six-nucleotide match to both a V gene segment and a J gene segment. A rearrangement was called productive if the CDR3 had no stop codons and remained in frame with V and J, and every other rearrangement was called non-productive. Following IMGT convention, CDR3 was defined as the stretch from the second conserved V-encoded cysteine up to the conserved J-encoded phenylalanine. In an earlier analysis of just under 600 of the donors, sequences lacking an unambiguous match to a single V gene segment were excluded. An earlier analysis of about 600 of the donors called V segments functional above 56.7% productive rearrangements and segregating when the between-donor standard deviation exceeded 5%. A statistical classification framework was built to diagnose cytomegalovirus status from the catalog of TCR beta chain sequences. In a later analysis, TCR nucleotide sequences were compared against IMGT/GENE-DB human TR gene sequences so that V and J genes could be assigned. A later analysis assigned CDR3 sequences and most-parsimonious VDJ recombination scenarios with the TCRdist pipeline. A later analysis defined each TCR beta chain by its CDR3 amino acid sequence plus V-gene family, and excluded reads lacking a unique V-gene family. A later analysis removed nearly 600 highly shared, low-generation-probability nucleotide sequences to deal with suspected cross-contamination and a sequencing artifact. A later analysis calculated a clonal expansion index for each public chain from normalized within-repertoire ranks of inferred template counts. Generation probabilities in a later analysis came from a VDJ recombination model fitted to out-of-frame rearrangements, and those results were checked against IGoR. Hypergeometric tests were used in a later analysis to score TCR-TCR, TCR-HLA and TCR-CMV co-occurrence, with a repertoire-size bias correction applied to the TCR pairs. False discovery rates were estimated in a later analysis by permuting HLA or CMV assignments 20 times. In a later analysis, co-occurring TCRs were grouped with DBSCAN, and TCRdist sequence similarity was added when clustering was performed within HLA-allele-positive subsets. For co-occurrence clustering, repertoires with fewer than 30,000 or more than 120,000 public chains were excluded, along with several repertoires with anomalous nucleotide sharing. Not all clones reach the TCRdb copy of this immuneACCESS table, which keeps in-frame sequences only. Checked studies attribute under half of the gap to unresolved V genes and leave the rest unexplained. V, J and clone size are taken as reported in that table, and D and trimming were inferred from the DNA itself. This sample gives 200,000 to 250,000 clones in total; 70% to 90% of them show up just once. Of the sample, around 1.4% is held by the ten largest clones.

What was sequenced was PBMCs. The sequence joins TRBV28 to TRBJ2-2, with 9 bases aligning to TRBD1. The clonotype comes from a human donor in good health. The CDR3: CASSPGQGTYNTGELFF. DNA sequence: TGTGCCAGCAGTCCGGGACAGGGCACTTACAACACCGGGGAGCTGTTTTTT. Reference TRBV28 and TRBJ2-2 genes cover what lies past the CDR3, so the full variable domain is DVKVTQSSRYLVKRTGEKVFLECVQDMDHENMFWYRQDPGLGLRLIYFSYDVKMKEKGDIPEGYSVSREKKERFSLILESASTNQTSMYLCASSPGQGTYNTGELFFGEGSRLTVL.